One and the same sample provided the 8 T cell receptor beta chains below, sequenced in a study of cytomegalovirus exposure and HLA in healthy donors (TCRdb year 2017). The receptor library was made with the immunoSEQ multiplex PCR assay. Entries here come from immuneACCESS through TCRdb and include only in-frame sequences with V and J called. Some clones fail to appear in such tables; in the studies checked, an unresolved V gene covers under half of the shortfall, and the cause of the remainder is unknown. This sample gives about 63,000 clones in total; approximately 95% of them show up just once. The ten largest clones represent 7% of the sample. Sample: PBMCs. The receptor set was obtained from a woman younger than 30 in good health and CMV-seropositive.

The chain links TRBV6-4 to TRBJ2-5; 10 positions match TRBD2. The CDR3 has 15 amino acids. The junction had 3 bases not matched to a gene; V was cut back by 5 bases and J by 0 bases. CDR1 MRHNA and CDR2 SNTAGT come from the germline V gene. In DNA, the CDR3 is TGTGCCAGCAGTCCAGGACTAGCGGACCAAGAGACCCAGTACTTC. This codes for CASSPGLADQETQYF.

DNA of the CDR3: TGCAGCGTTGTTTTCACAGGGGGCACGGAGACCCAGTACTTC. It is translated as CSVVFTGGTETQYF. V usage is TRBV29-1 and J usage is TRBJ2-5, with 9 bases lining up with TRBD1. The V gene's germline CDR1 is SQVTM and CDR2 ANQGSEA. V was pared by 4 bases and J by 5 bases, with 8 bases of the junction left unmatched. This CDR3 region has 14 residues.

This clone was observed once. The chain employs TRBV4-1 and TRBJ1-3; 7 bases line up with TRBD1. V shed 2 bases and J 2 bases; nucleotides not matched to a gene: 9. Germline V gene data show CDR1 as MGHRA and CDR2 as YSYEKL. The CDR3 totals 17 residues. Here the CDR3 reads CASSQTQGQTAGNTIYF. As DNA, the CDR3 is TGCGCCAGCAGCCAAACACAGGGACAGACAGCTGGAAACACCATATATTTT.

V gene TRBV10-3 combines with J gene TRBJ2-2; possible D gene TRBD2, 6 bases. This CDR3 has 14 amino acids. The germline V and J ends were trimmed by 8 bases and 1 base, with 11 bases remaining between them. Germline-derived CDR1 and CDR2 are ENHRY and SYGVKD. The CDR3 coding sequence is TGTGCCATCGGGCGGGGATTGAACACCGGGGAGCTGTTTTTT. Amino acid sequence: CAIGRGLNTGELFF.

In its sample, this clone was seen once. The chain employs TRBV7-2 and TRBJ2-7, with TRBD2 matching over 8 bases. The germline V gene has CDR1 SGHTA and CDR2 FQGNSA. The CDR3 spans 16 residues. Unmatched junction bases numbered 13, after V lost 2 bases and J lost 7 bases. The DNA for the CDR3 is TGTGCCAGCAGCTTAAGTCGTAGCGGGGTTTGGGGGGAGCAGTACTTC. This gives the protein CASSLSRSGVWGEQYF.

A single count supports this clone. The genes are TRBV27 and TRBJ2-7; 10 positions match TRBD2. Germline V lookup: CDR1 MNHEY, CDR2 SMNVEV (reference sequence). CDR3 length: 14 residues. The V and J ends lost 5 bases and 3 bases, in that order; junction bases with no gene match: 4. The CDR3 reads CASSPRTSGYEQYF. CDR3 in DNA: TGTGCCAGCAGTCCCCGGACTAGCGGCTACGAGCAGTACTTC.

The V call is TRBV7-9, the J call TRBJ2-2; 11 nucleotides match TRBD2. The germline V gene has CDR1 SEHNR and CDR2 FQNEAQ (reference sequence). The CDR3 has 17 residues. The J segment lost 5 bases and the V segment lost 6 bases, leaving 11 bases of the junction unmatched. The CDR3 DNA is TGTGCCAGCAGGCCGGGACTAGCGGTTGGTATAACCGGGGAGCTGTTTTTT. This codes for CASRPGLAVGITGELFF.

J is TRBJ1-1 and V is TRBV5-4; the D gene is possibly TRBD1 (5 bases). The CDR3 covers 15 residues. The germline CDR1 and CDR2 sequences are SGHNT and YYREEE (reference sequence). Trimming took 3 bases from V and 0 from J, leaving 12 bases between them. The CDR3 sequence is CASSSPRGVNTEAFF. For the CDR3, the DNA is TGTGCCAGCAGCTCCCCTCGGGGGGTGAACACTGAAGCTTTCTTT.